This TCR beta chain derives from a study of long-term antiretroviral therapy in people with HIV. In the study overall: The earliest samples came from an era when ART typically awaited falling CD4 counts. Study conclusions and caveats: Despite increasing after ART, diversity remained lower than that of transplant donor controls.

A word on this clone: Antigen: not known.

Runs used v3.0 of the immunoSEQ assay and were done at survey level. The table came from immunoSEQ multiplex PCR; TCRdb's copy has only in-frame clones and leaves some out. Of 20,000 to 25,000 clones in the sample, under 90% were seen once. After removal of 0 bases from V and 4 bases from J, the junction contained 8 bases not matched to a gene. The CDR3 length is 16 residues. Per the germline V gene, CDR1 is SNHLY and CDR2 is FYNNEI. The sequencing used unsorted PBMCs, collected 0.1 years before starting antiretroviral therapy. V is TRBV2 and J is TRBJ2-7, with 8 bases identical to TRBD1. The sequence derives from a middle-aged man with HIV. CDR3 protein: CASSEALGDRIYEQYF. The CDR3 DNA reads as TGTGCCAGCAGTGAAGCGCTTGGGGACAGGATATACGAGCAGTACTTC.